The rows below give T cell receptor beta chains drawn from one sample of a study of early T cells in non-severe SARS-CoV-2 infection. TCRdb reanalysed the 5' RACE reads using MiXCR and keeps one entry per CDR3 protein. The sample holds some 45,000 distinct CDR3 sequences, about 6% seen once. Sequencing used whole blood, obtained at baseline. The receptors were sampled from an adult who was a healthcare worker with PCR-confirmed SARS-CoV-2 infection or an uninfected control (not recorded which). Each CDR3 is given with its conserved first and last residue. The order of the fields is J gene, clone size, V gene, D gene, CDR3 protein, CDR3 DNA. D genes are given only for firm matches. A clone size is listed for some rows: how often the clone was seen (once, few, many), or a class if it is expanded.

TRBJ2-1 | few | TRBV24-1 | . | CATSDLTGGESSYNEQFF | TGTGCCACCAGTGATTTAACCGGGGGCGAAAGCTCCTACAATGAGCAGTTCTTC
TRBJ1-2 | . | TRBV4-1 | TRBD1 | CASSPSTGAYGYTF | TGCGCCAGCAGCCCCTCGACAGGGGCCTATGGCTACACCTTC
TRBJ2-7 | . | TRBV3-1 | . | CASSQGPPYEQYF | TGTGCCAGCAGCCAAGGGCCGCCTTACGAGCAGTACTTC
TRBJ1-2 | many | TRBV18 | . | CASSPATEYGYTF | TGTGCCAGCTCACCAGCAACGGAATATGGCTACACCTTC
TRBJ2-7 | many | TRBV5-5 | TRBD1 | CASSSGQASSYEQYF | TGTGCCAGCAGCTCGGGACAGGCGAGCTCCTACGAGCAGTACTTC
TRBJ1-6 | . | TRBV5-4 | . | CASSLVNNSPLHF | TGTGCCAGCAGCTTGGTGAATAATTCACCCCTCCACTTT
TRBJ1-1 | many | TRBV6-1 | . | CASMRDGTQNTEAFF | TGTGCCAGCATGAGAGACGGGACACAGAACACTGAAGCTTTCTTT
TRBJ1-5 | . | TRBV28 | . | CASRSGGSNQPQHF | TGTGCCAGCAGATCAGGCGGGAGCAATCAGCCCCAGCATTTT
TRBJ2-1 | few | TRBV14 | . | CASSQSFLAGAYNEQFF | TGTGCCAGCAGCCAATCCTTTTTGGCGGGTGCTTACAATGAGCAGTTCTTC
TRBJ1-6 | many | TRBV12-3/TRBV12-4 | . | CASSLTGSSGSPLHF | TGTGCCAGCAGTTTGACGGGGTCCAGCGGTTCACCCCTCCACTTT
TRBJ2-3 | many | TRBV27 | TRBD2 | CASTLNSGLTDTQYF | TGTGCCAGCACCCTGAATAGCGGGCTCACAGATACGCAGTATTTT
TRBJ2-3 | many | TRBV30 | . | CAWSIGSDTQYF | TGTGCCTGGAGTATAGGCTCAGATACGCAGTATTTT
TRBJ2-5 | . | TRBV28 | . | CASRRTTQETQYF | TGTGCCAGCAGGCGGACTACCCAAGAGACCCAGTACTTC
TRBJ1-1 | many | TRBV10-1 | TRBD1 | CASMGQKNTEAFF | TGCGCCAGCATGGGACAGAAGAACACTGAAGCTTTCTTT
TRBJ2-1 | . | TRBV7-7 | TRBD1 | CASSYRGSNEQFF | TGTGCCAGCAGCTACAGGGGCAGCAATGAGCAGTTCTTC
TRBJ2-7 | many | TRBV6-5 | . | CASSLQMASDEQYF | TGTGCCAGCAGTTTACAAATGGCTAGCGACGAGCAGTACTTC
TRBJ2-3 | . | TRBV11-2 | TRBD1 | CASSFRPGQGRTDTQYF | TGTGCCAGCAGCTTTCGTCCGGGACAGGGGCGCACAGATACGCAGTATTTT
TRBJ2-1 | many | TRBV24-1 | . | CATGEGAFHRDNEQFF | TGTGCCACCGGCGAGGGAGCCTTTCACAGGGACAATGAGCAGTTCTTC
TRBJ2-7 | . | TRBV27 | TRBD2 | CASGKRGDEQYF | TGTGCCAGCGGGAAGCGGGGGGACGAGCAGTACTTC
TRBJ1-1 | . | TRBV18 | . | CASSPYGNANTEAFF | TGTGCCAGCTCACCGTACGGGAACGCGAACACTGAAGCTTTCTTT
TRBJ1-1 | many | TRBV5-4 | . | CASSLYRVNTEAFF | TGTGCCAGCAGCTTGTACAGGGTGAACACTGAAGCTTTCTTT
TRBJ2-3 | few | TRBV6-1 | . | CASPPRVGTDTDTQYF | TGTGCCAGCCCTCCCCGCGTGGGGACGGACACAGATACGCAGTATTTT
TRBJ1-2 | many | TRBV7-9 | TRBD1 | CASSRDREQSGYTF | TGTGCCAGCAGTCGGGACAGGGAGCAGTCTGGCTACACCTTC
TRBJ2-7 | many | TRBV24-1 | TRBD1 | CATGEQGVEEQYF | TGTGCCACCGGTGAGCAGGGGGTGGAGGAGCAGTACTTC
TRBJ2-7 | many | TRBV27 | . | CASIGQGPYEQYF | TGTGCCAGCATAGGTCAGGGCCCCTACGAGCAGTACTTC
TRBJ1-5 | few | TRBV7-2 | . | CASSQQGIGNQPQHF | TGTGCCAGCAGCCAACAGGGAATCGGCAATCAGCCCCAGCATTTT
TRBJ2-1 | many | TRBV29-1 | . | CSVETGGGEQFF | TGCAGCGTTGAGACGGGGGGCGGTGAGCAGTTCTTC
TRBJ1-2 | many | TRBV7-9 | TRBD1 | CASSLIGQGNYGYTF | TGTGCCAGCAGCCTAATTGGACAGGGGAACTATGGCTACACCTTC
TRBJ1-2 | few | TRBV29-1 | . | CSVGQNYGYTF | TGCAGCGTTGGGCAGAACTATGGCTACACCTTC
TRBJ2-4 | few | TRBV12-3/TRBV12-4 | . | CASSFWQVKNIQYF | TGTGCCAGCAGTTTTTGGCAGGTGAAAAACATTCAGTACTTC
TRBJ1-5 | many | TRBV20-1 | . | CSAHRDNNQPQHF | TGCAGTGCTCACCGGGACAACAATCAGCCCCAGCATTTT
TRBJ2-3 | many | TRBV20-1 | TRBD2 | CSALSGGADTQYF | TGCAGTGCTTTAAGCGGGGGGGCAGATACGCAGTATTTT
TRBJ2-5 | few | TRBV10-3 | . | CAISAPGGPETQYF | TGTGCCATCAGTGCCCCCGGGGGACCGGAGACCCAGTACTTC
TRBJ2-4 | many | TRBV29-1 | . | CSVQGLLAKNIQYF | TGCAGCGTTCAGGGACTGCTAGCCAAAAACATTCAGTACTTC
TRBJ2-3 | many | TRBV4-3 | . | CASSQEGRPTDTQYF | TGCGCCAGCAGCCAAGAAGGCAGGCCCACAGATACGCAGTATTTT
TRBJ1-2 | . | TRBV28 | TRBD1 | CASSLGTGLVLYGYTF | TGTGCCAGCAGTTTAGGGACAGGGCTAGTTCTCTATGGCTACACCTTC
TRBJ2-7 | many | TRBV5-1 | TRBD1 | CASSRTGEYEQYF | TGCGCCAGCAGCCGGACAGGGGAATACGAGCAGTACTTC
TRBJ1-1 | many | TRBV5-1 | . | CASSLVAENTEAFF | TGCGCCAGCAGCTTGGTCGCAGAGAACACTGAAGCTTTCTTT
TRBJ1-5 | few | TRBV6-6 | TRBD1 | CASSFPQGASPNQPQHF | TGTGCCAGCAGTTTCCCACAGGGGGCCTCCCCGAATCAGCCCCAGCATTTT
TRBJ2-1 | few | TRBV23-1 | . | CASSQTGDSTPYNEQFF | TGCGCCAGCAGTCAAACGGGGGACAGTACCCCCTACAATGAGCAGTTCTTC
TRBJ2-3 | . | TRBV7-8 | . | CASTRQGVSSTDTQYF | TGTGCCAGCACCAGACAAGGGGTTTCTAGCACAGATACGCAGTATTTT
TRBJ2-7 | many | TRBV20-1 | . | CSASSLTQEQYF | TGCAGTGCCAGCTCCTTAACTCAAGAGCAGTACTTC
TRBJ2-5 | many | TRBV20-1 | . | CSALLGETQYF | TGCAGTGCCCTACTAGGGGAGACCCAGTACTTC
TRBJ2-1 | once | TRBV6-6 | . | CASSPRRFNEQFF | TGTGCCAGCAGCCCTAGGAGGTTCAATGAGCAGTTCTTC
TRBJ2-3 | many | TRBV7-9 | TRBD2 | CASSYPTSGGTDTQYF | TGTGCCAGCAGCTATCCGACTAGCGGGGGCACAGATACGCAGTATTTT
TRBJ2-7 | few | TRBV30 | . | CAWSVGGSSYEQYF | TGTGCCTGGAGCGTAGGAGGGAGCTCCTACGAGCAGTACTTC
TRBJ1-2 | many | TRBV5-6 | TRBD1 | CASSWTGPALNYGYTF | TGTGCCAGCAGCTGGACAGGGCCCGCACTTAACTATGGCTACACCTTC
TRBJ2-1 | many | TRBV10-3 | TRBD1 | CAISDPGTGIYEQFF | TGTGCCATCAGTGACCCAGGGACAGGGATATATGAGCAGTTCTTC
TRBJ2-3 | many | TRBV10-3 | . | CAISEVGAKKEDTQYF | TGTGCCATCAGTGAGGTGGGGGCCAAAAAGGAAGATACGCAGTATTTT
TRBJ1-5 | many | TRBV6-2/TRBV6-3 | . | CASSYSRDQPQHF | TGTGCCAGCAGTTACTCGAGGGATCAGCCCCAGCATTTT
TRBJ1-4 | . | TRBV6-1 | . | CASRITQGMSEKLFF | TGTGCCAGCAGGATAACCCAGGGTATGAGTGAAAAACTGTTTTTT
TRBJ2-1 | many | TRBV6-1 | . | CASRGYRVNEQFF | TGTGCCAGCCGAGGCTACAGGGTCAATGAGCAGTTCTTC
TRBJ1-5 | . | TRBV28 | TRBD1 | CASSWTGANQPQHF | TGTGCCAGCAGCTGGACAGGGGCCAATCAGCCCCAGCATTTT
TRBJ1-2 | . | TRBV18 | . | CASSPRTEPYGYTF | TGTGCCAGCTCACCAAGGACAGAACCCTATGGCTACACCTTC